The clone carrying this T cell receptor (beta chain) was seen ten or more times. Its antigen is as yet unknown. Some clones are missing from TCRdb's copy, which holds only in-frame ones; the method was immunoSEQ multiplex PCR. The data show 3,500 to 4,500 clones, around a third seen once. This sample was taken from a study of sequential checkpoint blockade in melanoma. Study-level information: Patients were randomized 1:1 to nivolumab-then-ipilimumab or ipilimumab-then-nivolumab first-line. Broader study findings: Patients with week-13 increases in T-cell fraction and clonality benefited about 30 times more often.

Treatment specified: randomized to nivolumab then ipilimumab (arm A) or the reverse (arm B). The germline gives CDR1 SSHAT, CDR2 FNYEAQ (reference sequence). The CDR3 length is 17 residues. The ends were cut back, 2 bases at V and 5 bases at J, with 19 bases in the middle. The V and J genes are TRBV7-7 and TRBJ2-1, with TRBD1 as a possible D gene (6 bases). The origin of this receptor is a human donor with melanoma. Material: tumor tissue (inferred from file names), obtained from a patient given nivolumab and ipilimumab in sequence. The CDR3: CASSLSQGSRTHNEQFF. The CDR3 bases are TGTGCCAGCAGCTTAAGTCAGGGGTCCCGGACCCACAATGAGCAGTTCTTC.